This T cell receptor (beta chain) was documented in a study of blood T cell repertoires in COVID-19. Study context: Acute and convalescent COVID-19 specimens originated in the United States, Italy and Spain. Nucleic acid was either cDNA or gDNA, and it came from T cells, B-cell-depleted T cells, or PBMCs.

Original handling: For nucleated cells, counts were estimated from reference gene primer amplification. TCRdb keeps only in-frame clones here, not all; method: immunoSEQ multiplex PCR. V and J calls and clone size are as listed in that table; D and trimming were resolved from the DNA. This table holds around 97,000 clones, roughly 79% found once. The clonotype originates from a man in his 70s with acute or convalescent COVID-19. The sample comprised peripheral blood.

This chain's CDR3 is CAWGRGGYGYGYTF. CDR3 sequence (DNA): TGTGCCTGGGGTCGGGGAGGGTACGGCTATGGCTACACCTTC. The chain combines TRBV30 with TRBJ1-2; D unclear. V lost 5 bases to trimming and J lost 4 bases, with 17 bases between them. The CDR3 is made up of 14 amino acids. Germline loops: CDR1 GTSNPN, CDR2 SVGIG (reference sequence).